This T cell receptor (beta chain) was recovered during a study of T cell responses to AZD1222 COVID-19 vaccine. The sample holds a few counts of this clone. Its cognate antigen is unknown. Study findings and constraints: Researchers took repertoire samples only after the peak T cell response had come.

The method was immunoSEQ multiplex PCR; TCRdb's version includes in-frame clones alone and lacks a portion of them. The sample includes about 160,000 clones, around nine tenths of them seen just once. J lost 6 bases, V lost 7 bases, and 4 bases had no gene match. Germline CDR1 GTSNPN, CDR2 SVGIG (reference sequence). The CDR3 is made up of 13 amino acids. This clonotype originated in an adult who received the AZD1222 COVID-19 vaccine. The chain carries TRBV30 and TRBJ2-1; 12 bases align to TRBD2. This sample comprised peripheral blood, obtained 28 days after the second AZD1222 dose. The CDR3 bases are TGTGCCTATAGGGGACTAGCGGGCAATGAGCAGTTCTTC. This gives the protein CAYRGLAGNEQFF.